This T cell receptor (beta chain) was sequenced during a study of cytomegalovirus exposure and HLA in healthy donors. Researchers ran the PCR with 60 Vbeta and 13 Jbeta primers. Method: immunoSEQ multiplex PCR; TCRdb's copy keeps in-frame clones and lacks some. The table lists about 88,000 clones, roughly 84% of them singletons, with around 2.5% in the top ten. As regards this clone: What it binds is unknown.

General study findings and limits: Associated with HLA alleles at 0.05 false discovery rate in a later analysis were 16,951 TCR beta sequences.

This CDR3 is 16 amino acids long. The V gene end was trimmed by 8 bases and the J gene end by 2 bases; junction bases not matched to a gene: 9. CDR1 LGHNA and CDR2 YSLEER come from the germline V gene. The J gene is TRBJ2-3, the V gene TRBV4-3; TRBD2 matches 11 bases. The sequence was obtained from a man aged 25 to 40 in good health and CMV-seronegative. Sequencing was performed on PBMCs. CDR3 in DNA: TGCGCCAGCCGCGCCGGGACTAGCGGTTACACAGATACGCAGTATTTT. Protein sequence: CASRAGTSGYTDTQYF.